The 23 T cell receptor beta chains in this list originate from one sample, sequenced in a study of human T cells and chemical hapten exposure. Time point defined: patch test 1, 2 weeks after DPC sensitization. Treatment given: therapeutic diphenylcyclopropenone sensitization with weekly scalp DPC. Each CDR3 protein is one row after TCRdb ran MiXCR on the RACE reads. This sample has 100,000 or so distinct CDR3 sequences; about 11% occur once, and the top ten carry about 2%. The specimen comprised whole blood, sampled in connection with sensitization to the hapten diphenylcyclopropenone (DPC). The receptor source for this set is a man in his forties with alopecia areata. Some clones in this sample may be carry-over from other donors' samples.

V gene TRBV13 combines with J gene TRBJ2-1, with 11 nucleotides matching TRBD2. Trimming removed 0 bases from V and 5 bases from J; junction bases left unmatched: 6. The CDR3 totals 17 residues. Germline V gene lookup returns CDR1 PRHDT and CDR2 FYEKMQ (reference sequence). The CDR3 coding sequence is TGTGCCAGCAGCTTAGGCCTAGGACTAGCGGGCCACAATGAGCAGTTCTTC. It is translated as CASSLGLGLAGHNEQFF.

This clonotype was detected only a few times. J is TRBJ2-1 and V is TRBV28; the D gene is possibly TRBD2 (5 bases). From germline, CDR1 is MDHEN and CDR2 SYDVKM. The CDR3 spans 15 residues. Trimming took 7 bases from V and 2 from J, leaving 15 bases between them. The CDR3 region has the DNA TGTGCCAGCATAATGACGGGAAGGGCCTACAATGAGCAGTTCTTC. It yields the protein CASIMTGRAYNEQFF. The whole variable domain, remainder taken from reference TRBV28 and TRBJ2-1, is DVKVTQSSRYLVKRTGEKVFLECVQDMDHENMFWYRQDPGLGLRLIYFSYDVKMKEKGDIPEGYSVSREKKERFSLILESASTNQTSMYLCASIMTGRAYNEQFFGPGTRLTVL.

The table lists this clonotype with many counts. The chain couples TRBV7-2 to TRBJ1-1, with 9 nucleotides matching TRBD1. J lost 4 bases, V lost 5 bases, and 11 bases had no gene match. Germline CDR1 SGHTA, CDR2 FQGNSA. This CDR3 has 16 residues. Written as DNA, the CDR3 is TGTGCCAGCAGCCTTGACAGGGGGTCAAGGAGCACTGAAGCTTTCTTT. This codes for CASSLDRGSRSTEAFF.

This clonotype was counted a few times. The rearrangement uses TRBV6-8 and TRBJ2-1; 9 bases match TRBD2. CDR1 and CDR2 (germline): MNHGY, SAAAGT. This CDR3 comprises 15 residues. V trimming: 7 bases; J trimming: 7 bases; junction bases outside the gene matches: 11. The CDR3 DNA reads as TGTGCCAGCACCACCTGGGGTAGCGGGAGAAATGAGCAGTTCTTC. Protein product: CASTTWGSGRNEQFF.

This chain links TRBV27 with TRBJ1-2, with D possibly matching TRBD1 (5 bases). V was cut by 0 bases and J by 4 bases, with 15 bases left in between. The CDR3 is 16 amino acids. The germline CDR1 and CDR2 sequences are MNHEY and SMNVEV (reference sequence). CDR3 loop: CASSLSIVGGTYGYTF. The CDR3 DNA is TGTGCCAGCAGTTTATCGATAGTAGGAGGGACCTATGGCTACACCTTC.

This clonotype has a handful of counts. The chain is built from TRBV28 and TRBJ2-7; 7 bases map to TRBD2. The CDR3 consists of 13 residues. Germline assignment: CDR1 MDHEN and CDR2 SYDVKM. V lost 1 base to trimming and J lost 9 bases; unmatched junction nucleotides: 6. As DNA, the CDR3 is TGTGCCAGCAGTTTATATTCCAGGGAGGGGCAGTACTTC. It translates to CASSLYSREGQYF. Complete variable domain (other parts from reference TRBV28 and TRBJ2-7): DVKVTQSSRYLVKRTGEKVFLECVQDMDHENMFWYRQDPGLGLRLIYFSYDVKMKEKGDIPEGYSVSREKKERFSLILESASTNQTSMYLCASSLYSREGQYFGPGTRLTVT.

The sample holds a few counts of this clonotype. V is TRBV7-9 and J is TRBJ2-3; D perhaps matches TRBD1 (5 bases). The CDR3 length is 13 residues. Germline V CDR1 and CDR2: SEHNR, FQNEAQ (reference sequence). With 5 bases removed from V and 5 bases from J, the gap between germline ends came to 11 bases. The CDR3 DNA is TGTGCCAGCAGCCCGGCTAGGGGAGATACGCAGTATTTT. Protein sequence: CASSPARGDTQYF.

This clonotype was seen a few times. This chain links TRBV3-1 with TRBJ2-3, with D possibly being TRBD1 (5 bases). The V end was cut by 4 bases, the J end by 2 bases, with 10 bases between. The CDR3 length is 14 residues. CDR1 LGHDT and CDR2 YNNKEL come from the germline V gene (reference sequence). CDR3 nucleotide sequence: TGTGCCAGCAGCCGGGGCGGAAACACAGATACGCAGTATTTT. This codes for CASSRGGNTDTQYF.

The chain employs TRBV5-1 and TRBJ1-4, with TRBD1 identical over 12 bases. Germline CDR1 reads SGHRS; CDR2 reads YFSETQ. V shed 0 bases, J shed 7 bases, and the junction held 7 bases outside the gene matches. This CDR3 contains 17 residues. The CDR3 nucleotides are TGCGCCAGCAGCTTGGCCGGGACAGGGGGCGGGAGTGAAAAACTGTTTTTT. Its protein is CASSLAGTGGGSEKLFF. The full variable domain, with the rest looked up from reference TRBV5-1 and TRBJ1-4, is KAGVTQTPRYLIKTRGQQVTLSCSPISGHRSVSWYQQTPGQGLQFLFEYFSETQRNKGNFPGRFSGRQFSNSRSEMNVSTLELGDSALYLCASSLAGTGGGSEKLFFGSGTQLSVL.

In its sample, this clonotype was seen many times. The rearrangement joins TRBV7-6 to TRBJ2-3; 7 bases fit TRBD1. Germline-derived CDR1 and CDR2 are SGHVS and FNYEAQ. V shed 3 bases and J 1 base; nucleotides not matched to a gene: 4. The CDR3 consists of 15 residues. The CDR3 sequence: CASSLRGQGTDTQYF. CDR3 nucleotides: TGTGCCAGCAGCTTGAGGGGGCAAGGCACAGATACGCAGTATTTT.

This clonotype appeared a few times. V usage is TRBV29-1 and J usage is TRBJ1-2, with D possibly matching TRBD1 (6 bases). V was shortened by 2 bases and J by 8 bases, with 12 bases between the two germline ends. Germline V gives CDR1 SQVTM, CDR2 ANQGSEA. CDR3 length equals 12 residues. The CDR3 region is CSVELGAEGYTF. CDR3 nucleotides: TGCAGCGTTGAACTGGGGGCGGAGGGCTACACCTTC. The entire variable domain, with the rest obtained from reference TRBV29-1 and TRBJ1-2, is as follows: SAVISQKPSRDICQRGTSLTIQCQVDSQVTMMFWYRQQPGQSLTLIATANQGSEATYESGFVIDKFPISRPNLTFSTLTVSNMSPEDSSIYLCSVELGAEGYTFGSGTRLTVV.

This clonotype was counted between two and nine times. The rearrangement joins TRBV6-2 or TRBV6-3 to TRBJ2-1, with D perhaps matching TRBD2 (6 bases). Per the germline V gene, CDR1 is MNHEY and CDR2 is SVGEGT. Between the trimmed V and J ends, which lost 4 bases and 12 bases, there was a span of 19 bases. There are 14 residues in the CDR3. Here the CDR3 DNA reads TGTGCCAGCAGTTCGCCCCCCGACCGGGACTTGCAGTTCTTC. This sequence encodes CASSSPPDRDLQFF.

This clonotype was counted between two and nine times. V is TRBV28 and J is TRBJ2-1, with 9 positions matching TRBD2. Germline CDR1 and CDR2: MDHEN and SYDVKM. The trim removed 5 bases at V and 5 bases at J, leaving 7 bases unmatched. The CDR3 has 15 residues. Here the CDR3 reads CASSTSSGIHNEQFF. CDR3 nucleotide sequence: TGTGCCAGCAGTACCTCTAGCGGGATTCACAATGAGCAGTTCTTC.

This clonotype came up a few times. The V and J genes are TRBV6-6 and TRBJ1-1; D is possibly TRBD1 (6 bases). Deletions cut 5 bases from V and 2 bases from J, with 15 bases between. CDR3 length: 15 amino acids. CDR1 and CDR2 (germline): MNHNY, SVGAGI (reference sequence). Here the CDR3 reads CASSAPSGVNTEAFF. CDR3 in DNA: TGTGCCAGCAGTGCCCCCTCAGGGGTTAACACTGAAGCTTTCTTT.

This clonotype was seen repeatedly, ten times or more. The CDR3 DNA is TGCAGCGCCCTGGGTGGGGCCTACAATGAGCAGTTCTTC. Its translation: CSALGGAYNEQFF. The rearrangement joins TRBV29-1 to TRBJ2-1; D not resolved. Germline V lookup: CDR1 SQVTM, CDR2 ANQGSEA. This CDR3 region has 13 residues. Trimming left V 7 bases short and J 2 bases short, with 12 bases between.

The table lists this clonotype with many counts. The CDR3 region is CASSQTLNTEAFF. The CDR3 DNA reads as TGTGCCAGCAGCCAGACCTTGAACACTGAAGCTTTCTTT. The rearrangement uses TRBV11-2 and TRBJ1-1; no firm D call. V lost 5 bases and J lost 0, with 7 bases in between. The CDR3 consists of 13 residues. Germline-derived CDR1 and CDR2 are SGHAT and FQNNGV.

CDR3 sequence (DNA): TGCGCCAGCAGTTTCCTGAGGAGTGGGGGAGGGCCCCATGAGCAGTTCTTC. This sequence encodes CASSFLRSGGGPHEQFF. This rearrangement joins TRBV10-2 to TRBJ2-1, with 7 bases matching TRBD2. J was trimmed by 8 bases and V by 5 bases; bases with no gene match: 18. The CDR3 sequence is 17 residues long. Germline-derived CDR1 and CDR2 are WSHSY and SAAADI.

This clonotype was picked up many times. This chain uses TRBV29-1 with TRBJ1-2, with 7 bases identical to TRBD1. The CDR3 length is 13 residues. The V gene end was trimmed by 6 bases and the J gene end by 13 bases; junction bases not matched to a gene: 17. The germline V gene encodes CDR1 SQVTM and CDR2 ANQGSEA. As DNA, the CDR3 is TGCAGCGTAAACCAGCCCGGGACAGACCTCTTCACCTTC. It yields the protein CSVNQPGTDLFTF. Using reference TRBV29-1 and TRBJ1-2 for the parts outside the CDR3, the full variable domain is SAVISQKPSRDICQRGTSLTIQCQVDSQVTMMFWYRQQPGQSLTLIATANQGSEATYESGFVIDKFPISRPNLTFSTLTVSNMSPEDSSIYLCSVNQPGTDLFTFGSGTRLTVV.

This clonotype was counted many times. The V and J genes are TRBV7-9 and TRBJ1-3; D unclear. Trimming removed 1 base at V and 6 bases at J, with 7 bases between. The CDR3 runs 13 residues. Germline V gene sequence: CDR1 SEHNR, CDR2 FQNEAQ (reference sequence). The CDR3 DNA is TGTGCCAGCAGCTTAGACGTTGCAAACACCATATATTTT. It specifies CASSLDVANTIYF.

The chain employs TRBV7-6 and TRBJ1-4; no clear D. This CDR3 is 14 amino acids long. Trimming cost V 5 bases and J 8 bases, with 15 bases left between them. Germline V gene lookup returns CDR1 SGHVS and CDR2 FNYEAQ. DNA for the CDR3: TGTGCCAGCAGCCGGCGCGCAGATCTCGAAAAACTGTTTTTT. Amino acids: CASSRRADLEKLFF.

This clonotype was counted at least ten times. V and J are TRBV11-2 and TRBJ1-2; D is possibly TRBD1 (5 bases). The V gene's germline CDR1 is SGHAT and CDR2 FQNNGV. The CDR3 covers 14 residues. V was clipped by 2 bases and J by 8 bases, with 15 bases between them. The CDR3 DNA sequence: TGTGCCAGCAGCTTAATCAGGGTTCCCCAAGGCTACACCTTC. Translation: CASSLIRVPQGYTF.

This clonotype was picked up many times. The chain couples TRBV30 to TRBJ1-1; D remains ambiguous. Trimming left V 6 bases short and J 0 bases short, with 14 bases between. CDR3 length equals 14 residues. CDR1 and CDR2 (germline): GTSNPN, SVGIG (reference sequence). The CDR3 bases are TGTGCCTGCCGGGTGCTGGAAATGAACACTGAAGCTTTCTTT. Translation: CACRVLEMNTEAFF.

The rearrangement links TRBV19 to TRBJ1-2; no clear D gene. V was pared by 3 bases and J by 7 bases, with 12 bases between. This CDR3 has 13 residues. CDR1 and CDR2 from the germline V gene are LNHDA and SQIVND (reference sequence). Here the CDR3 DNA reads TGTGCCAGTAGTATTAATCGGGGTGGTGGCTACACCTTC. Its translation: CASSINRGGGYTF. The full variable domain, with the rest looked up from reference TRBV19 and TRBJ1-2, is DGGITQSPKYLFRKEGQNVTLSCEQNLNHDAMYWYRQDPGQGLRLIYYSQIVNDFQKGDIAEGYSVSREKKESFPLTVTSAQKNPTAFYLCASSINRGGGYTFGSGTRLTVV.